The rows below give T cell receptor beta chains drawn from one sample of a study of T-cell memory formation after mild COVID-19. TCRdb re-analysed the 5' RACE reads in MiXCR, keeping a single row per CDR3 protein. The table records some 320,000 distinct CDR3 sequences, roughly an eighth of them present only once. Specimen: PBMCs or a T cell subset sorted from them (not recorded which). These receptors were obtained from a man younger than 35 who had mild COVID-19 (a few samples of this study predate the infection). Cell type and time point are not known. Each CDR3 is given with its conserved first and last residue. The D gene is left open where the match is weak. Some rows have no size entry. The others give once, few or many, or a class for an expanded clone.

size	D	V	J	DNA	CDR3
few	-	TRBV20-1	TRBJ1-1	TGCAGTGCTAGACCTAGGGCGGGGGGCACTGAAGCTTTCTTT	CSARPRAGGTEAFF
few	TRBD1	TRBV7-9	TRBJ1-6	TGTGCCAGCAGCTCCGGACAGGCGAATTCACCCCTCCACTTT	CASSSGQANSPLHF
-	-	TRBV12-3/TRBV12-4	TRBJ2-3	TGTGCCAGCAGCCCCTCCCCCGGGGGGCTTGGAGATACGCAGTATTTT	CASSPSPGGLGDTQYF
few	-	TRBV20-1	TRBJ1-6	TGCAGTGCTAGAACGCGGCAGGGAACCAGCTCCTATAATTCACCCCTCCACTTT	CSARTRQGTSSYNSPLHF
-	-	TRBV20-1	TRBJ1-5	TGCAGTGCCCGCGACCCTTTCAATCAGCCCCAGCATTTT	CSARDPFNQPQHF
-	TRBD1	TRBV28	TRBJ2-7	TGTGCCAGCAGTTCCCAGGACAGGGGGCGGTACGAGCAGTACTTC	CASSSQDRGRYEQYF
many	TRBD2	TRBV7-3	TRBJ2-5	TGTGCCAGCAGCCTGCACGGGACTAGCGGGGAGACCCAGTACTTC	CASSLHGTSGETQYF
few	-	TRBV20-1	TRBJ2-7	TGCAGTGCTAGTGTCCGCCCCTCTGGTAGCGAGCAGTACTTC	CSASVRPSGSEQYF
few	-	TRBV6-5	TRBJ2-7	TGTGCCAGCAGCAGGGACTTCTCCTCCTACGAGCAGTACTTC	CASSRDFSSYEQYF
-	-	TRBV12-3/TRBV12-4	TRBJ2-7	TGTGCCAGCAGTCCGGCCGGGATCCCCTACGAGCAGTACTTC	CASSPAGIPYEQYF
few	-	TRBV25-1	TRBJ2-5	TGTGCCAGCAGTGAATCATCTCCCCCGTCCGCAGCCCAGTACTTC	CASSESSPPSAAQYF
few	-	TRBV7-2	TRBJ2-1	TGTGCCAGCAGCTTAAGGGAAGGGTCGGATGAGCAGTTCTTC	CASSLREGSDEQFF
-	-	TRBV20-1	TRBJ2-3	TGCAGTGCTAATAGGGATCCTAGCACAGATACGCAGTATTTT	CSANRDPSTDTQYF
few	-	TRBV7-9	TRBJ2-7	TGTGCCAGCAGCTTCGGGGCAGCCTACGAGCAGTACTTC	CASSFGAAYEQYF
-	-	TRBV7-6	TRBJ2-3	TGTGCCAGCAGCTTAGGGCTCTTGGGGGTACAAGATACGCAGTATTTT	CASSLGLLGVQDTQYF
few	-	TRBV7-6	TRBJ2-3	TGTGCCAGCAGCTCCACGACGCGTAGCCCGCCCTATTTT	CASSSTTRSPPYF
few	TRBD1	TRBV20-1	TRBJ1-6	TGCAGTGCTAGAGAGACGACAGGGGGGAATTCACCCCTCCACTTT	CSARETTGGNSPLHF
few	TRBD2	TRBV12-3/TRBV12-4	TRBJ2-4	TGTGCCAGCAGCCCGACTAGCGGGTCCAACATTCAGTACTTC	CASSPTSGSNIQYF
-	-	TRBV12-3/TRBV12-4	TRBJ2-5	TGTGCCAGCAGTGAGGGACACATACAAGAGACCCAGTACTTC	CASSEGHIQETQYF
-	-	TRBV5-1	TRBJ1-1	TGCGCCAGCAGGGAGGGGTCGGCGACCACTGAAGCTTTCTTT	CASREGSATTEAFF
many	-	TRBV30	TRBJ2-5	TGTGCCTGGAGAGGCGCAGCTGAAGAGACCCAGTACTTC	CAWRGAAEETQYF
few	-	TRBV7-2	TRBJ2-3	TGTGCCAGCAGCCCAGGGGGGCTAAGAGATACGCAGTATTTT	CASSPGGLRDTQYF
few	TRBD1	TRBV5-1	TRBJ1-1	TGCGCCAGCAGCTTGTCCGGGACAGGGGGTATGAACACTGAAGCTTTCTTT	CASSLSGTGGMNTEAFF
-	TRBD1	TRBV7-9	TRBJ2-5	TGTGCCAGCAGCTGGACGGGACAGCAAGAGACCCAGTACTTC	CASSWTGQQETQYF
-	-	TRBV11-2	TRBJ1-3	TGTGCCAGCAGCTTATCTCTGGGGACTGGAAACACCATATATTTT	CASSLSLGTGNTIYF
-	-	TRBV6-5	TRBJ1-2	TGTGCCAGCAGTTACGGCGAACCGTATGGCTACACCTTC	CASSYGEPYGYTF
few	-	TRBV7-2	TRBJ1-1	TGTGCCAGCAGCTCCGACCCGGGCACTGAAGCTTTCTTT	CASSSDPGTEAFF
few	-	TRBV10-3	TRBJ1-2	TGTGCCATCAGTGTCTCCGGCATTCGCAACTATGGCTACACCTTC	CAISVSGIRNYGYTF
-	-	TRBV5-1	TRBJ1-4	TGCGCCAGCAGCTGTACAGGCGACGTGGAAAAACTGTTTTTT	CASSCTGDVEKLFF
few	TRBD2	TRBV12-3/TRBV12-4	TRBJ2-7	TGTGCCAGCAGTCCTGGACTAGCGGGGGGCGAGCAGTACTTC	CASSPGLAGGEQYF
few	TRBD2	TRBV7-8	TRBJ2-3	TGTGCCAGCAGCTTAGCGCCGGGACAGGCGACTAGCGGGGCCAGCACAGATACGCAGTATTTT	CASSLAPGQATSGASTDTQYF
few	-	TRBV6-2/TRBV6-3	TRBJ2-3	TGTGCCAGCAGTCCCACGGCTCGGGCAGATACGCAGTATTTT	CASSPTARADTQYF
-	-	TRBV11-2	TRBJ1-1	TGTGCCAGCAGCTTAGTCCTCGGGGAGAAGAACACTGAAGCTTTCTTT	CASSLVLGEKNTEAFF
many	TRBD1	TRBV5-1	TRBJ2-4	TGCGCCAGCAGCAGGACAGGGCTCGGGAACATTCAGTACTTC	CASSRTGLGNIQYF
-	TRBD1	TRBV7-9	TRBJ2-1	TGTGCCAGCAGCCCTCCAGGGACAGGGACCTACAATGAGCAGTTCTTC	CASSPPGTGTYNEQFF
few	-	TRBV5-1	TRBJ1-1	TGCGCCAGCAGCTTCGGGGGAGGAGGGAACACTGAAGCTTTCTTT	CASSFGGGGNTEAFF